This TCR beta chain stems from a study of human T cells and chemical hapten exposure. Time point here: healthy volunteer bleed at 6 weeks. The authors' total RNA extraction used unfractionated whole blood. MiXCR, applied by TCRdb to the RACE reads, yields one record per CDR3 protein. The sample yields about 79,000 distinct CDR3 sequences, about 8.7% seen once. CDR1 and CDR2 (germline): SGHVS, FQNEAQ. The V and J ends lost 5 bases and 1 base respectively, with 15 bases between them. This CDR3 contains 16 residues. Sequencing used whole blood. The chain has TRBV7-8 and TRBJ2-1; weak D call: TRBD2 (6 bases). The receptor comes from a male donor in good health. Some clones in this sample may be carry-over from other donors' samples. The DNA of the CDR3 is TGTGCCAGCAGCCCACTTGAGGGAGGATCCTACAATGAGCAGTTCTTC. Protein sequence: CASSPLEGGSYNEQFF. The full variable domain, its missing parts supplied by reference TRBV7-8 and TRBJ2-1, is GAGVSQSPRYKVAKRGQDVALRCDPISGHVSLFWYQQALGQGPEFLTYFQNEAQLDKSGLPSDRFFAERPEGSVSTLKIQRTQQEDSAVYLCASSPLEGGSYNEQFFGPGTRLTVL.